This T cell receptor (beta chain) stems from a study of OX40 agonist ivuxolimab in advanced cancers. Study background: A male proportion of approximately 80% was recorded, with mean age around 55 years and range about 23 to 80.

As for this clone: Antigen specificity is unknown.

Trimming stripped 0 bases from V and 4 bases from J, with 9 bases between. The CDR3 is 15 residues long. Germline assignment: CDR1 MGHRA and CDR2 YSYEKL. The study, taken as a whole, reports: Undetermined was the antigen specificity of the expanded peripheral T cells. Low normalized T-cell clonal expansion was additionally recorded for some nonresponders.

TCRdb's copy holds only in-frame clones and misses some; the assay was immunoSEQ multiplex PCR. Of approximately 70,000 clones listed, just over 90% are singletons. The clonotype comes from an adult with an advanced solid tumor such as melanoma, head and neck, liver or kidney cancer. Sample: CD4+ or CD8+ T cells sorted from blood, taken in a trial of the OX40 agonist ivuxolimab. V gene TRBV4-1 combines with J gene TRBJ2-2; no definite D call. CDR3 DNA sequence: TGCGCCAGCAGCCAAGAGTCAGGATTCACCGGGGAGCTGTTTTTT. Translating gives CASSQESGFTGELFF.